The present T cell receptor beta chain was sequenced within a study of blood T cell repertoires in COVID-19. Study-level background: Donors in the United States, Italy and Spain gave samples during acute or convalescent COVID-19. PBMCs, B-cell-depleted T cells, or T cells provided the cDNA or gDNA that made up the material.

Original data processing: Amplification from reference gene primers served as the basis for estimated nucleated cell counts. Some clones are missing from TCRdb's copy, which holds only in-frame ones; the method was immunoSEQ multiplex PCR. Clone size and the V and J calls come from that table; the DNA yielded D and trimming. Of tens of thousands of clones listed, around 83% are singletons. The V gene's germline CDR1 is MNHNY and CDR2 SVGAGI (reference sequence). The CDR3 covers 12 residues. V was shortened by 6 bases and J by 3 bases, with 7 bases between the two germline ends. Material: peripheral blood. The chain links TRBV6-6 to TRBJ2-3; a weak D match, TRBD2 (5 bases). The clonotype comes from an elderly man with acute or convalescent COVID-19. The CDR3: CASREGTDTQYF. The CDR3 coding sequence is TGTGCCAGCAGAGAGGGAACAGATACGCAGTATTTT.